This T cell receptor beta chain was observed in a study of metastatic and nonmetastatic thyroid tumors. Study as a whole: A comparison of repertoires was made across blood and tumor or nodule tissue from malignant and benign thyroid patients. Study conclusions and caveats: The study reportedly found significantly higher TCR beta diversity in malignant thyroid tumors than benign nodules, in blood and tumor.

This clone occurred once. Its target is not known. Its ends do not fully match the called genes, so a read error is possible. In the original processing: Between-group CDR3 differences, defined by clinicopathological status, yielded a distant-metastasis classifier for papillary thyroid cancer. TCRdb reanalyzed the PCR reads via MiXCR. TCRdb assigned the V and J calls; the authors' analysis was not used. The table records about 53,000 clones, 20% of them present only once. The CDR3 loop spans 14 amino acids. Germline-derived CDR1 and CDR2 are SGHRS and YFSETQ. Every patient was untreated before thyroid surgery.

This TCR derives from a female donor with papillary thyroid cancer or a benign thyroid nodule (not recorded which). Some clones in this sample may be carry-over from other donors' samples. V is TRBV5-1 and J is TRBJ2-7, with no clear D. The sample consisted of blood. Here the CDR3 DNA reads TGCGCAAGCAGCTTGGCAGGCAAATCCTACGAGCAGTACTTC. It translates to CASSLAGKSYEQYF.